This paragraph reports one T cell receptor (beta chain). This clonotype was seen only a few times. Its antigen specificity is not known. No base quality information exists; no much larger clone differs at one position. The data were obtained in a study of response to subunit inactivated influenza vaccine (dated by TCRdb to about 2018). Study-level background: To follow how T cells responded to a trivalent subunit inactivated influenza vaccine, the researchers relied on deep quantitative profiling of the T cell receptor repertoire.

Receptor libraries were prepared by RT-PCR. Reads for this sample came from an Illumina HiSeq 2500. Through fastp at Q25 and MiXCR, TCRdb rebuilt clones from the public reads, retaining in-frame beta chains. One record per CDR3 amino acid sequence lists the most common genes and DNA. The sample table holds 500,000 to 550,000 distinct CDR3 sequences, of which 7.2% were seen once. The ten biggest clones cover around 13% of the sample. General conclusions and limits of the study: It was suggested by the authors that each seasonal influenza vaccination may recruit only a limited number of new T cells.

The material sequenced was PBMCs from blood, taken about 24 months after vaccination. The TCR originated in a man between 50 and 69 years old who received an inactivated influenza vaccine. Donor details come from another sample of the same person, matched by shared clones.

The CDR3 is CAISLRGSRDRVYEQYF. The base sequence is TGTGCCATCAGCCTGAGGGGTAGCCGGGACAGGGTGTACGAGCAGTACTTC. The rearranged chain carries TRBV10-3 and TRBJ2-7; 9 bases in between match TRBD1. CDR1 and CDR2 are drawn from the germline V gene: ENHRY, SYGVKD. Trimming accounts for 6 bases at V and 4 bases at J, while the number of junction bases matched to no gene is 16. The CDR3 numbers 17 residues from cysteine through phenylalanine. Only CDR3 DNA is held: 51 bases, read in frame from base 1.